A selection of T cell receptor beta chains follows, all from one sample in a study of blood T cell repertoires in COVID-19. The protocol was immunoSEQ multiplex PCR, while the TCRdb copy is restricted to in-frame clones and leaves out a portion. The table lists roughly 200,000 clones, about 83% of them singletons. The sequenced sample was PBMCs or T cells enriched from blood (not recorded which). The receptors stem from a woman in her 30s who had been exposed to COVID-19. Both conserved end residues are part of each CDR3. A D gene is named only where the DNA matches it firmly. A clone size is listed for some rows: how often the clone was seen (once, few, many), or a class if it is expanded.

d_gene: TRBD1; v_gene: TRBV4-1; j_gene: TRBJ1-2; abundance: .; CDR3nt: TGCGCCAGCAGCCTTGGGACAGGGGTCTATGGCTACACCTTC; CDR3aa: CASSLGTGVYGYTF
d_gene: .; v_gene: TRBV7-9; j_gene: TRBJ1-2; abundance: .; CDR3nt: TGTGCCAGTCGCCAAGGCCAGGCTGGGGGCTACACCTTC; CDR3aa: CASRQGQAGGYTF
d_gene: .; v_gene: TRBV2; j_gene: TRBJ1-1; abundance: .; CDR3nt: TGTGCCAGCAGTGAAGAGGGGGTGAACACTGAAGCTTTCTTT; CDR3aa: CASSEEGVNTEAFF
d_gene: TRBD1; v_gene: TRBV9; j_gene: TRBJ2-5; abundance: .; CDR3nt: TGTGCCAGCAGCGGCCGGGACAGTCGTTACGACCAGTACTTC; CDR3aa: CASSGRDSRYDQYF
d_gene: TRBD1; v_gene: TRBV7-7; j_gene: TRBJ2-2; abundance: .; CDR3nt: TGTGCCAGCAGCCAGGACAGGCTGAACACCGGGGAGCTGTTTTTT; CDR3aa: CASSQDRLNTGELFF
d_gene: .; v_gene: TRBV11-2; j_gene: TRBJ2-7; abundance: few; CDR3nt: TGTGCCAGCAGCTTCTCGGGGGAGCAGTACTTC; CDR3aa: CASSFSGEQYF
d_gene: TRBD2; v_gene: TRBV6-5; j_gene: TRBJ2-1; abundance: .; CDR3nt: TGTGCCAGCAGTTATCCGACTAGCGGGGGGTACAATGAGCAGTTCTTC; CDR3aa: CASSYPTSGGYNEQFF
d_gene: TRBD2; v_gene: TRBV7-8; j_gene: TRBJ2-7; abundance: .; CDR3nt: TGTGCCAGCAGCTTTCGACTAGCGTGGGAGCAGTACTTC; CDR3aa: CASSFRLAWEQYF
d_gene: TRBD1; v_gene: TRBV5-8; j_gene: TRBJ1-2; abundance: .; CDR3nt: TGTGCCAGCAGCGATGGGACAGTCTATGGCTACACCTTC; CDR3aa: CASSDGTVYGYTF
d_gene: TRBD1; v_gene: TRBV18; j_gene: TRBJ2-3; abundance: .; CDR3nt: TGTGCCAGCTCACCTGGGACAGGGTCCGGCACAGATACGCAGTATTTT; CDR3aa: CASSPGTGSGTDTQYF
d_gene: .; v_gene: TRBV11-2; j_gene: TRBJ1-5; abundance: .; CDR3nt: TGTGCCAGCAGCTTAGGACAGTTCAATCAGCCCCAGCATTTT; CDR3aa: CASSLGQFNQPQHF
d_gene: .; v_gene: TRBV5-1; j_gene: TRBJ1-1; abundance: .; CDR3nt: TGCGCCAGCAGTCGCCAGGGGAACACTGAAGCTTTCTTT; CDR3aa: CASSRQGNTEAFF
d_gene: TRBD2; v_gene: TRBV27; j_gene: TRBJ2-2; abundance: .; CDR3nt: TGTGCCAGCAGTGTGACTAGCGGGGGTACCGGGGAGCTGTTTTTT; CDR3aa: CASSVTSGGTGELFF
d_gene: TRBD1; v_gene: TRBV7-6; j_gene: TRBJ2-1; abundance: .; CDR3nt: TGTGCCAGCAGCTTAGAGGGGGCAGCGTACTTACGACGGGACAATGAGCAGTTCTTC; CDR3aa: CASSLEGAAYLRRDNEQFF
d_gene: TRBD1; v_gene: TRBV4-3; j_gene: TRBJ2-7; abundance: .; CDR3nt: TGCGCCAGCAGCCAAGGGCCGGGACAGGGGGCCTACGAGCAGTACTTC; CDR3aa: CASSQGPGQGAYEQYF
d_gene: TRBD2; v_gene: TRBV5-1; j_gene: TRBJ2-1; abundance: .; CDR3nt: TGCGCCAGCAGCTCCCGCTACGGGACTAGGTACGGTGAGCAGTTCTTC; CDR3aa: CASSSRYGTRYGEQFF
d_gene: TRBD1; v_gene: TRBV24-1; j_gene: TRBJ2-1; abundance: .; CDR3nt: TGTGCCACCAGTGACTCCGGGACAGGGGAATACAATGAGCAGTTCTTC; CDR3aa: CATSDSGTGEYNEQFF
d_gene: .; v_gene: TRBV7-3; j_gene: TRBJ2-7; abundance: .; CDR3nt: TGTGCCAGCAGCTTAGCCCGCCGTAGCGTTAGGTACGAGCAGTACTTC; CDR3aa: CASSLARRSVRYEQYF
d_gene: .; v_gene: TRBV19; j_gene: TRBJ1-1; abundance: .; CDR3nt: TGTGCCAGTAGTACCGCCTTACGCGACACTGAAGCTTTCTTT; CDR3aa: CASSTALRDTEAFF
d_gene: .; v_gene: TRBV7-2; j_gene: TRBJ1-2; abundance: .; CDR3nt: TGTGCCAGCAGCCTTCGGTCGGGGGTAACGAACTATGGCTACACCTTC; CDR3aa: CASSLRSGVTNYGYTF
d_gene: .; v_gene: TRBV6-5; j_gene: TRBJ1-5; abundance: .; CDR3nt: TGTGCCAGCAGAGATACAGGGTATAGCAATCAGCCCCAGCATTTT; CDR3aa: CASRDTGYSNQPQHF
d_gene: TRBD1; v_gene: TRBV15; j_gene: TRBJ2-7; abundance: .; CDR3nt: TGTGCCACCAGGGAAGACAGGGGCCCCTACGAGCAGTACTTC; CDR3aa: CATREDRGPYEQYF
d_gene: .; v_gene: TRBV24-1; j_gene: TRBJ2-5; abundance: .; CDR3nt: TGTGCCACCAGTCCAGGGTCGCCCCAAGAGACCCAGTACTTC; CDR3aa: CATSPGSPQETQYF
d_gene: .; v_gene: TRBV29-1; j_gene: TRBJ2-4; abundance: .; CDR3nt: TGCAGCGTAATCCGGGACAACAGATGGGACATTCAGTACTTC; CDR3aa: CSVIRDNRWDIQYF
d_gene: TRBD1; v_gene: TRBV11-2; j_gene: TRBJ2-7; abundance: .; CDR3nt: TGTGCCAGCAGCTTGTCGACAGGGAACGCGTTCGAGCAGTACTTC; CDR3aa: CASSLSTGNAFEQYF
d_gene: .; v_gene: TRBV7-6; j_gene: TRBJ2-7; abundance: once; CDR3nt: TGTGCCAGCAGCTTAGGTAGGTCATCGGGGGCCTACGAGCAGTACTTC; CDR3aa: CASSLGRSSGAYEQYF
d_gene: .; v_gene: TRBV5-6; j_gene: TRBJ2-7; abundance: .; CDR3nt: TGTGCCAGCAGCAAAAAGGGACTCATCTACGAGCAGTACTTC; CDR3aa: CASSKKGLIYEQYF
d_gene: TRBD1; v_gene: TRBV3-1/TRBV3-2; j_gene: TRBJ1-2; abundance: .; CDR3nt: TGTGCCAGCACTACAGGGGATGGCTACACCTTC; CDR3aa: CASTTGDGYTF
d_gene: .; v_gene: TRBV7-8; j_gene: TRBJ1-4; abundance: .; CDR3nt: TGTGCCAGCAGCTTACTCAGCGTGGCTAATGAAAAACTGTTTTTT; CDR3aa: CASSLLSVANEKLFF